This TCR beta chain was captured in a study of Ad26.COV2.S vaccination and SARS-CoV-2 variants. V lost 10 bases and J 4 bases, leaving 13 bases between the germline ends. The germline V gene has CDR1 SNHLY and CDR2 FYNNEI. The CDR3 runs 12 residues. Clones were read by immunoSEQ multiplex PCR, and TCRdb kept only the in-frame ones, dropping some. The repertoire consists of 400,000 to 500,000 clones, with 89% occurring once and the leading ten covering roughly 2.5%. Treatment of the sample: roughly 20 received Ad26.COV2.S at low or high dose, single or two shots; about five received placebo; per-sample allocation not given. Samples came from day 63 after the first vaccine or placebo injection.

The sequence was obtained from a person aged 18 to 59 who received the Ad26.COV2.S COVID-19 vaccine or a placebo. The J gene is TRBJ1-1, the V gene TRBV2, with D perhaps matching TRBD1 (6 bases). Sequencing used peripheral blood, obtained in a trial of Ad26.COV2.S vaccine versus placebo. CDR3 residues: CATRGDGTEAFF. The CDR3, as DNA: TGTGCCACCAGGGGTGACGGCACTGAAGCTTTCTTT.